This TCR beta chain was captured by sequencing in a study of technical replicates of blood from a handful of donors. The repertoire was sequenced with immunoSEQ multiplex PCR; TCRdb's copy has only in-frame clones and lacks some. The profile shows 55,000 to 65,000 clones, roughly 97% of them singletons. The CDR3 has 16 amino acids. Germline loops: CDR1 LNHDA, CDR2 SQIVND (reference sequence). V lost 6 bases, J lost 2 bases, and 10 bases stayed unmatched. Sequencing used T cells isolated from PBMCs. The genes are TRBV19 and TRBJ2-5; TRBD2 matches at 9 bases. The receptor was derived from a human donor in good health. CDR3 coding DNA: TGTGCCAGTAGAAAGCACCGGACTAGCGAGCAAGAGACCCAGTACTTC. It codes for CASRKHRTSEQETQYF.